The 5 T cell receptor beta chains reported below all come from one sample, sequenced in a study of blood T cell repertoires in COVID-19. This table comes from immunoSEQ multiplex PCR, and its TCRdb copy is limited to in-frame clones, with some not included. The data contain more than 200,000 clones, less than 85% of them singletons. The sequencing input was PBMCs or T cells enriched from blood (not recorded which). The receptors shown here come from a man aged 60-69 years who had recovered from COVID-19.

The rearrangement uses TRBV19 and TRBJ1-2; tentative D call: TRBD1 (6 bases). V shed 3 bases and J shed 8 bases, with 10 bases lying between them. The germline V gene encodes CDR1 LNHDA and CDR2 SQIVND (reference sequence). CDR3 length: 12 residues. The CDR3 region is CASSMGARGYTF. The CDR3 DNA reads as TGTGCCAGTAGTATGGGGGCGAGAGGCTACACCTTC.

The chain links TRBV5-1 to TRBJ2-2; 7 nucleotides match TRBD1. Trimming cost V 2 bases and J 2 bases; bases outside gene matches: 3. CDR3 size: 15 residues. Germline lookup yields CDR1 SGHRS and CDR2 YFSETQ. CDR3 residues: CASSLTGVNTGELFF. The CDR3 DNA sequence: TGCGCCAGCAGCTTAACAGGGGTTAACACCGGGGAGCTGTTTTTT.

The rearrangement uses TRBV5-8 and TRBJ1-5; possible D gene TRBD1, 6 bases. Looked up from germline, CDR1 is SGHTS and CDR2 is YDEGEE. V lost 0 bases to trimming and J lost 2 bases, with 9 bases between them. CDR3 length: 15 amino acids. This CDR3 reads CASSLAGAGNQPQHF. The CDR3 coding sequence is TGTGCCAGCAGCTTGGCAGGGGCTGGCAATCAGCCCCAGCATTTT.

The rearrangement joins TRBV5-4 to TRBJ2-3; 7 bases line up with TRBD2. CDR1 and CDR2 from the germline V gene are SGHNT and YYREEE (reference sequence). J was trimmed by 5 bases and V by 0 bases; bases with no gene match: 3. The CDR3 is 14 amino acids. The CDR3 region has the DNA TGTGCCAGCAGCTTGGCTGGGGAGGGAGATACGCAGTATTTT. Residues: CASSLAGEGDTQYF.

The V call is TRBV7-9, the J call TRBJ1-5; 7 nucleotides match TRBD1. The CDR3 contains 14 residues. Trimming cost V 4 bases and J 4 bases; bases outside gene matches: 4. Germline CDR1 is SEHNR and CDR2 is FQNEAQ (reference sequence). The CDR3 DNA reads TGTGCCAGCAGCTCGGACAGGAGAAATCAGCCCCAGCATTTT. Translated, it gives CASSSDRRNQPQHF.